The next 28 T cell receptor beta chains were all read from a single sample in a study of OX40 agonist ivuxolimab in advanced cancers. Profiled with immunoSEQ multiplex PCR; TCRdb holds only in-frame clones, not every one. This sample carries roughly 25,000 clones, about 75% of them seen once, and the ten largest clones take more than 2%. Source: CD4+ or CD8+ T cells sorted from blood, taken in a trial of the OX40 agonist ivuxolimab. The source of these receptors is an adult with an advanced solid tumor such as melanoma, head and neck, liver or kidney cancer.

This clone appeared once. The chain recombines TRBV7-2 with TRBJ2-3, with unresolved D. Trimming removed 3 bases at V and 4 bases at J, with 5 bases between. This CDR3 is built from 12 residues. The germline V gene has CDR1 SGHTA and CDR2 FQGNSA. The CDR3 DNA reads TGTGCCAGCAGCTTCCCGCCAGATACGCAGTATTTT. Translating it yields CASSFPPDTQYF.

The rearrangement links TRBV7-2 to TRBJ2-1, with a weak D call TRBD1 (5 bases). Trimming shortened V by 1 base and J by 6 bases, and 16 bases separated the two germline ends. This CDR3 has 16 amino acids. The germline V gene encodes CDR1 SGHTA and CDR2 FQGNSA. CDR3 sequence reads: CASSLEPGLVLNEQFF. The CDR3 region has the DNA TGTGCCAGCAGCTTAGAGCCAGGGTTGGTACTCAATGAGCAGTTCTTC.

The chain uses TRBV28 and TRBJ2-4, with unresolved D. Germline CDR1 reads MDHEN; CDR2 reads SYDVKM. The length of the CDR3 is 13 residues. Trimming stripped 6 bases from V and 8 bases from J, with 14 bases between. CDR3 DNA: TGTGCCAGCAGAAGTCAGCTCTTGGACATTCAGTACTTC. The encoded protein is CASRSQLLDIQYF. Together with reference TRBV28 and TRBJ2-4, the CDR3 gives the full variable domain: DVKVTQSSRYLVKRTGEKVFLECVQDMDHENMFWYRQDPGLGLRLIYFSYDVKMKEKGDIPEGYSVSREKKERFSLILESASTNQTSMYLCASRSQLLDIQYFGAGTRLSVL.

CDR3 DNA: TGCGCCAGCAGCCAAGGGGGGGGGCGACACAATGAGCAGTTCTTC. Residues: CASSQGGGRHNEQFF. J is TRBJ2-1 and V is TRBV4-3, with a weak D call TRBD2 (7 bases). This CDR3 spans 15 amino acids. CDR1 is LGHNA and CDR2 is YSLEER in the germline V gene. Trimming removed 1 base at V and 5 bases at J, with 12 bases between.

The V call is TRBV5-6, the J call TRBJ1-1; 7 bases match TRBD1. Germline CDR1 and CDR2: SGHDT and YYEEEE. V gave up 5 bases and J gave up 0 bases; unmatched junction bases: 7. The CDR3 runs 15 residues. This CDR3 reads CASRILGQMNTEAFF. In nucleotides, the CDR3 is TGTGCCAGCAGAATATTGGGACAGATGAACACTGAAGCTTTCTTT.

The CDR3 DNA follows: TGTGCCAGCAGCTTAGATCGGAGCGGGGGGGGAAAGACCCAGTACTTC. Protein: CASSLDRSGGGKTQYF. This chain uses TRBV7-2 with TRBJ2-5, with 10 bases identical to TRBD2. This CDR3 has 16 residues. The V gene's germline CDR1 is SGHTA and CDR2 FQGNSA. The V gene end was trimmed by 1 base and the J gene end by 6 bases; junction bases not matched to a gene: 8.

This chain joins TRBV28 and TRBJ1-2, with D perhaps TRBD1 (6 bases). The CDR3 extends over 14 amino acids. Germline assignment: CDR1 MDHEN and CDR2 SYDVKM. The V end lost 2 bases, the J end lost 6 bases, and 13 bases lay between the germline ends. CDR3: CASSLATDRDGYTF. The CDR3 region has the DNA TGTGCCAGCAGTTTAGCCACGGACAGAGATGGCTACACCTTC.

This clone was observed a few times. V usage is TRBV5-1 and J usage is TRBJ2-1, with 8 bases matching TRBD2. The V gene end was trimmed by 0 bases and the J gene end by 10 bases; junction bases not matched to a gene: 9. Germline lookup yields CDR1 SGHRS and CDR2 YFSETQ. The CDR3 length is 15 residues. The CDR3 DNA follows: TGCGCCAGCAGCTTGGACGGGGGGGCTCTCAGAGAGCAGTTCTTC. This gives the protein CASSLDGGALREQFF.

This chain uses TRBV2 with TRBJ2-4; 8 nucleotides agree with TRBD1. Germline-derived CDR1 and CDR2 are SNHLY and FYNNEI. The CDR3 has 15 amino acids. The junction had 6 bases not matched to a gene; V was cut back by 7 bases and J by 1 base. This chain's CDR3 is CASKRQGAAKNIQYF. CDR3 DNA sequence: TGTGCCAGCAAGAGGCAGGGGGCGGCCAAAAACATTCAGTACTTC.

This clone is a singleton in its sample. The rearrangement links TRBV4-1 to TRBJ2-3, with D possibly called TRBD1 or TRBD2 (5 bases each). There are 17 residues in the CDR3. Germline V gene lookup returns CDR1 MGHRA and CDR2 YSYEKL. V shed 1 base and J shed 0 bases, with 14 bases lying between them. As DNA, the CDR3 is TGCGCCAGCAGCCAAGCCCTCGGGGCTGCTAGCACAGATACGCAGTATTTT. Its translation: CASSQALGAASTDTQYF.

The chain couples TRBV7-2 to TRBJ2-3; 8 bases agree with TRBD2. The junction had 7 bases not matched to a gene; V was cut back by 1 base and J by 4 bases. This CDR3 contains 16 residues. From germline, CDR1 is SGHTA and CDR2 FQGNSA. Here the CDR3 DNA reads TGTGCCAGCAGCTTAGGTGGTCGGGGGGGATCAGATACGCAGTATTTT. Translated, it gives CASSLGGRGGSDTQYF.

The genes are TRBV30 and TRBJ2-4; 11 nucleotides line up with TRBD1. This CDR3 is 15 amino acids long. CDR1 GTSNPN and CDR2 SVGIG come from the germline V gene (reference sequence). V shed 6 bases, J shed 4 bases, and the junction held 8 bases outside the gene matches. The CDR3 DNA sequence: TGTGCCTGTTCCAAGGGGACAGGGGGTAAAAACATTCAGTACTTC. It encodes CACSKGTGGKNIQYF.

This clone has just a few counts. V and J are TRBV6-1 and TRBJ1-1, with a weak D call TRBD1 (5 bases). There are 15 residues in the CDR3. CDR1 is MNHNS, CDR2 SASEGT, per germline. Trimming removed 2 bases at V and 7 bases at J, with 17 bases between. The CDR3 nucleotides read TGTGCCAGCAGTGAATGGAAACCCGGGGGACTTGAAGCTTTCTTT. The encoded protein is CASSEWKPGGLEAFF.

The rearrangement uses TRBV4-3 and TRBJ1-1; TRBD1 is a possible D gene (5 bases). Germline CDR1 LGHNA, CDR2 YSLEER. With 5 bases removed from V and 6 bases from J, the gap between germline ends came to 16 bases. The CDR3 covers 14 residues. In nucleotides, the CDR3 is TGCGCCAGCAGCTTATTAACCCGGGACCCTGAAGCTTTCTTT. Protein sequence: CASSLLTRDPEAFF.

The chain employs TRBV7-8 and TRBJ2-1; 7 nucleotides match TRBD1. Germline CDR1 SGHVS, CDR2 FQNEAQ. The CDR3 spans 15 residues. V lost 4 bases and J lost 9; bases outside the gene matches: 12. CDR3 DNA sequence: TGTGCCAGCAGCTGGCCGGAGACAGGGTTGTTTGAGCAGTTCTTC. Protein: CASSWPETGLFEQFF.

This sequence joins TRBV27 and TRBJ2-7; 12 nucleotides agree with TRBD1. This CDR3 has 16 residues. The germline V gene has CDR1 MNHEY and CDR2 SMNVEV (reference sequence). Trimming at V came to 4 bases and at J to 5 bases, leaving 9 bases not matched to a gene. The CDR3 here is CASSSPAGTGGDEQYF. Written as DNA, the CDR3 is TGTGCCAGCAGTTCACCCGCGGGGACAGGGGGCGACGAGCAGTACTTC.

The V call is TRBV10-2, the J call TRBJ2-2, with D maybe TRBD1 (7 bases). This CDR3 contains 15 residues. CDR1 is WSHSY and CDR2 is SAAADI in the germline V gene. The V end was cut by 9 bases, the J end by 6 bases, with 20 bases between. CDR3 sequence: CASTRQGGLPGELFF. The DNA for the CDR3 is TGCGCCAGTACACGGCAGGGGGGTCTTCCCGGGGAGCTGTTTTTT.

V gene TRBV27 combines with J gene TRBJ2-7, with 8 positions matching TRBD2. V lost 2 bases and J lost 4; bases outside the gene matches: 4. Germline V gives CDR1 MNHEY, CDR2 SMNVEV (reference sequence). This CDR3 is 14 amino acids long. The CDR3 loop reads CASSLKRGGYEQYF. CDR3 nucleotides: TGTGCCAGCAGTTTAAAACGGGGGGGATACGAGCAGTACTTC.

The chain is built from TRBV7-2 and TRBJ2-3; D not certain. Germline V CDR1 and CDR2: SGHTA, FQGNSA. The CDR3 loop spans 15 amino acids. Trimming removed 3 bases from V and 7 bases from J, with 17 bases in between. The CDR3 loop reads CASSFREGGINTQYF. As DNA, the CDR3 is TGTGCCAGCAGCTTTAGAGAAGGTGGCATAAATACGCAGTATTTT.

This chain connects TRBV5-5 to TRBJ2-5; D remains unclear. This CDR3 is built from 14 residues. Germline loops: CDR1 SGHKS, CDR2 YYEKEE (reference sequence). The V and J ends lost 3 bases and 5 bases respectively, with 14 bases between them. The CDR3: CASSSRWDWETQYF. The CDR3, as DNA: TGTGCCAGCAGCTCCCGGTGGGATTGGGAGACCCAGTACTTC.

The chain recombines TRBV28 with TRBJ2-3; 12 bases are a match to TRBD2. The germline V gene has CDR1 MDHEN and CDR2 SYDVKM. V shed 6 bases and J 3 bases; nucleotides not matched to a gene: 7. This CDR3 is built from 16 residues. The CDR3 region is CASRRTTSGRTDTQYF. CDR3 sequence (DNA): TGTGCCAGCAGACGAACTACTAGCGGGAGGACAGATACGCAGTATTTT.

This chain links TRBV6-1 with TRBJ2-2; D not resolved. Trimming removed 0 bases at V and 7 bases at J, with 15 bases between. The germline gives CDR1 MNHNS, CDR2 SASEGT. This CDR3 contains 16 residues. The CDR3 loop is CASSEARVGISGELFF. CDR3 coding DNA: TGTGCCAGCAGTGAAGCGCGTGTTGGAATCAGCGGGGAGCTGTTTTTT.

The V gene is TRBV18, the J gene TRBJ1-6, with a tentative D call TRBD1 (5 bases). V dropped 4 bases and J dropped 8 bases, with 12 bases sitting between them. The CDR3 runs 14 residues. Germline V gene data show CDR1 as KGHSH and CDR2 as LQKENI. The CDR3 sequence: CASSRGTGDSPLHF. The CDR3, as DNA: TGTGCCAGCTCACGCGGGACCGGGGATTCACCCCTCCACTTT.

This clone has more than one count but fewer than ten. The chain recombines TRBV9 with TRBJ1-1; possibly TRBD1 for D (5 bases). The CDR3 runs 15 residues. Germline lookup yields CDR1 SGDLS and CDR2 YYNGEE. With 0 bases removed from V and 5 bases from J, the gap between germline ends came to 14 bases. The CDR3 nucleotides read TGTGCCAGCAGCGTAGATGCAGGGAGAGGGACTGAAGCTTTCTTT. Amino acids: CASSVDAGRGTEAFF.

The chain has TRBV7-2 and TRBJ2-7, with 15 positions matching TRBD2. CDR3 length equals 16 residues. Germline V gene lookup returns CDR1 SGHTA and CDR2 FQGNSA. V trimming: 5 bases; J trimming: 5 bases; junction bases outside the gene matches: 7. The CDR3 sequence: CASSDGLAGGIDEQYF. The CDR3 region has the DNA TGTGCCAGCAGCGACGGACTAGCGGGAGGGATCGACGAGCAGTACTTC.

This chain connects TRBV19 to TRBJ2-1, with D tentatively TRBD2 (6 bases). The ends were cut back, 4 bases at V and 3 bases at J, with 10 bases in the middle. CDR1 and CDR2 (germline): LNHDA, SQIVND (reference sequence). CDR3 length: 14 residues. The CDR3 DNA follows: TGTGCCAGTAGTAATAGCGGACTCTACAATGAGCAGTTCTTC. It specifies CASSNSGLYNEQFF.

The V and J genes are TRBV11-2 and TRBJ1-5; TRBD1 matches at 8 bases. CDR3 length equals 13 residues. Germline V gene data show CDR1 as SGHAT and CDR2 as FQNNGV. V shed 4 bases and J 8 bases; nucleotides not matched to a gene: 4. The CDR3 loop reads CASSWGQVEPQHF. CDR3 DNA sequence: TGTGCCAGCAGCTGGGGACAGGTGGAGCCCCAGCATTTT. Combining the CDR3 with reference TRBV11-2 and TRBJ1-5 gives the whole variable domain EAGVAQSPRYKIIEKRQSVAFWCNPISGHATLYWYQQILGQGPKLLIQFQNNGVVDDSQLPKDRFSAERLKGVDSTLKIQPAKLEDSAVYLCASSWGQVEPQHFGDGTRLSIL.

This chain joins TRBV30 and TRBJ1-3; tentative D call: TRBD1 (5 bases). Germline CDR1 is GTSNPN and CDR2 is SVGIG (reference sequence). Trimming left V 0 bases short and J 4 bases short, with 13 bases between. This CDR3 contains 15 residues. The CDR3 DNA reads as TGTGCCTGGAGTGTACTAGGGGCAAGAGGAAACACCATATATTTT. Its translation is CAWSVLGARGNTIYF.